This T cell receptor (beta chain) was recovered during a study of T cells in Graves' hyperthyroidism and ophthalmopathy. Study-wide points: The blood repertoire included most of the expanded thyroid clonotypes above 0.001.

The study left out patients who had uncontrolled infection, other autoimmune disease, pregnancy or lactation. The blood sample was taken at first hyperthyroidism diagnosis, before any ophthalmopathy symptoms. PBMCs were collected from an approximately 9.3 ml volume of fresh peripheral blood. The source material, RNA transcripts, was used to amplify TCR beta CDR3 regions. The HTBI set primed first-round TCR CDR3 RT-PCR. TCRdb re-called the multiplex PCR reads with MiXCR, one entry per CDR3 protein. The data hold about 770,000 distinct CDR3 sequences, with around 20% observed a single time. This clonotype came up a few times. Its antigen is currently unknown. The material sequenced was blood. The sequence came from a woman between 45 and 65 years old with Graves' hyperthyroidism that later progressed to Graves' ophthalmopathy.

The CDR3 bases are TGCGCCAGCAGCCAGTATGAGGACAGAACGACCCAGTACTTC. Its translation is CASSQYEDRTTQYF. The chain is built from TRBV4-1 and TRBJ2-5, with a possible D match to TRBD1 (6 bases). The V and J ends lost 3 bases and 7 bases respectively, with 15 bases between them. Looked up from germline, CDR1 is MGHRA and CDR2 is YSYEKL. The CDR3 totals 14 residues.